A selection of T cell receptor beta chains follows, all from one sample in a study of a mutant IDH1 vaccine in newly diagnosed glioma. TCRdb's copy holds only in-frame clones and misses some; the assay was immunoSEQ multiplex PCR. The repertoire holds about 98,000 clones, with about 90% as singletons. Sequenced material: PBMCs, taken from a glioma patient treated with radiotherapy, temozolomide or both. The source of these receptors is a woman aged 50 to 60 with glioma. Each CDR3 is given with its conserved first and last residue. A D gene is named only where the DNA matches it firmly. Where a row states a size, it is once, few, many or the class of an expanded clone; other rows omit it.

V,J,D,size,CDR3,DNA
TRBV6-1,TRBJ2-7,.,.,CASRVGGSSYEQYF,TGTGCCAGCAGGGTTGGGGGCAGCTCCTACGAGCAGTACTTC
TRBV5-6,TRBJ1-2,TRBD1,.,CASSHRDRGNGYTF,TGTGCCAGCAGCCACCGGGACAGGGGGAATGGCTACACCTTC
TRBV6-5,TRBJ1-4,.,few,CASSPLREGKLFF,TGTGCCAGCAGCCCACTGCGGGAGGGAAAACTGTTTTTT
TRBV15,TRBJ1-1,.,.,CATSRDQFVGAEAFF,TGTGCCACCAGCAGAGATCAGTTTGTAGGCGCTGAAGCTTTCTTT
TRBV27,TRBJ1-2,TRBD1,.,CASSWTGSRAYGYTF,TGTGCCAGCAGTTGGACAGGTTCTAGAGCGTATGGCTACACCTTC
TRBV27,TRBJ2-7,.,once,CASSFGDPTTYEQYF,TGTGCCAGCAGTTTCGGAGACCCGACCACCTACGAGCAGTACTTC
TRBV9,TRBJ1-5,.,many,CASSATDGYQPQHF,TGTGCCAGCAGCGCCACGGACGGTTATCAGCCCCAGCATTTT
TRBV19,TRBJ2-1,TRBD2,.,CASSAASGRYHEQFF,TGTGCCAGTAGTGCCGCTAGCGGGCGGTACCATGAGCAGTTCTTC
TRBV7-3,TRBJ1-1,TRBD1,.,CASSFSGGTTEAFF,TGTGCCAGCAGCTTTTCAGGGGGCACCACTGAAGCTTTCTTT
TRBV19,TRBJ1-5,TRBD1,.,CASSEGAGPQHF,TGTGCCAGTAGCGAGGGGGCTGGGCCCCAGCATTTT
TRBV7-3,TRBJ2-1,.,.,CASSLSGYNEQFF,TGTGCCAGCAGCTTATCTGGCTACAATGAGCAGTTCTTC
TRBV29-1,TRBJ2-2,.,.,CSVLTRGTGELFF,TGCAGCGTGCTGACCCGGGGGACCGGGGAGCTGTTTTTT
TRBV5-4,TRBJ2-7,.,.,CASSSPVNPTGGEQYF,TGTGCCAGCAGCTCCCCGGTGAACCCTACCGGGGGCGAGCAGTACTTC
TRBV19,TRBJ1-5,.,.,CASKEGPYSNQPQHF,TGTGCCAGTAAGGAAGGCCCTTATAGCAATCAGCCCCAGCATTTT
TRBV5-1,TRBJ2-7,.,.,CASSPPPRGSPSYEQYF,TGCGCCAGCAGCCCCCCCCCACGTGGCAGTCCCTCCTACGAGCAGTACTTC
TRBV10-3,TRBJ2-3,.,.,CAISAGGTDTQYF,TGTGCCATCAGTGCGGGAGGCACAGATACGCAGTATTTT